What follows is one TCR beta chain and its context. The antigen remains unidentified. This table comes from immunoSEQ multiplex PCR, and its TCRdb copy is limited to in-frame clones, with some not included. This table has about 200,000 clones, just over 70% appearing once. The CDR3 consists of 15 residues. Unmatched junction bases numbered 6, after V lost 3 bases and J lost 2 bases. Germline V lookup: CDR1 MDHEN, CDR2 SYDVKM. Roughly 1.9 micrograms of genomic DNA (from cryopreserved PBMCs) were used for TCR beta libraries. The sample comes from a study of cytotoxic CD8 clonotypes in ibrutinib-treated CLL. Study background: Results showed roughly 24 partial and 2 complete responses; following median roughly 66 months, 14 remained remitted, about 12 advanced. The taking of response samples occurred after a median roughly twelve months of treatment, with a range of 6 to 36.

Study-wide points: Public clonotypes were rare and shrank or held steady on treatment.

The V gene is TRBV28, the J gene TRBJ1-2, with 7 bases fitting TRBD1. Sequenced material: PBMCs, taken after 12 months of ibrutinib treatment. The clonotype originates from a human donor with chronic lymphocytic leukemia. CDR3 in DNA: TGTGCCAGCAGTTTTATTACAGGGGCGAACTATGGCTACACCTTC. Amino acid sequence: CASSFITGANYGYTF.